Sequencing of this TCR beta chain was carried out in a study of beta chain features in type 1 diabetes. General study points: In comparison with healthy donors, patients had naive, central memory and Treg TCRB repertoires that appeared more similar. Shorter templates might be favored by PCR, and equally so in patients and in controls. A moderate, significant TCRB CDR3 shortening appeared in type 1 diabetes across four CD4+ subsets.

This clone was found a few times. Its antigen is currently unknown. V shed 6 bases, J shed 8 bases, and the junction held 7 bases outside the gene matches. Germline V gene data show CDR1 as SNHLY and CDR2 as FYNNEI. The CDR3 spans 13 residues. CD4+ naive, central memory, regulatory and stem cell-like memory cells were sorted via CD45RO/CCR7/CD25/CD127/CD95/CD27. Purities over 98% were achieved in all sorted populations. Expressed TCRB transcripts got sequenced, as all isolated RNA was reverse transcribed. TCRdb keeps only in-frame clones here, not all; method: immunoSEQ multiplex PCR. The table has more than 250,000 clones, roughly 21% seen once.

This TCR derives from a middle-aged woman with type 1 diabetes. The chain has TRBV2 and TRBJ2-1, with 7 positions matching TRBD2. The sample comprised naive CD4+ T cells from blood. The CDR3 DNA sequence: TGTGCCAGCAGCGGGGGGACGTTCGATGAGCAGTTCTTC. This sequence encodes CASSGGTFDEQFF.